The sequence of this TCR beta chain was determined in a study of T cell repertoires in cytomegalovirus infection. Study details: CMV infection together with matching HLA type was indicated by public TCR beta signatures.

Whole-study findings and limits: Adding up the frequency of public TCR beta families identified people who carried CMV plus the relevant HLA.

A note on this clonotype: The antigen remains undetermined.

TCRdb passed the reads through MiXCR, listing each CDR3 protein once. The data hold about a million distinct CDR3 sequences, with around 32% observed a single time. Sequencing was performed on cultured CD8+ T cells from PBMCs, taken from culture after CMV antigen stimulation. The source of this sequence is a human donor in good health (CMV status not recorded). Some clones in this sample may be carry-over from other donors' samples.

The CDR3 DNA is TGTGCCAGCAGCACCACGACAGTGATGAACACCGGGGAGCTGTTTTTT. Residues: CASSTTTVMNTGELFF. This chain connects TRBV6-5 to TRBJ2-2; possibly TRBD1 for D (5 bases). V lost 6 bases, J lost 1 base, and 15 bases lay in between. The germline V gene has CDR1 MNHEY and CDR2 SVGAGI. The CDR3 runs to 16 residues.